The entry below describes one T cell receptor beta chain. This clone showed up just once. Its cognate antigen has yet to be identified. No much larger clone exists at a distance of one base, and base qualities are not known. Relative to germline, V is missing 6 bases and J is missing 1 base, with 11 bases of the junction outside any gene match. CDR1 and CDR2 are read off the germline V gene as SQVTM and ANQGSEA. From cysteine to phenylalanine, the CDR3 is 15 amino acids long. Here the CDR3 DNA is all that survives: 45 bases in frame from base 1. These data originate in a study of CD8+ T cells in alopecia areata (dated by TCRdb to 2016 to 2019). Describing the broader study: The treated patients took part in an open-label pilot trial in which moderate-to-severe alopecia areata was treated with oral tofacitinib at 5 to 10 mg twice daily. Patients received tofacitinib for 6 to 18 months and were then followed off drug for 6 months to check for delayed response and recurrence. For the treated patients, the SALT score, which quantifies what percentage of scalp surface area is affected, served as the measure of disease severity. In both human patients and the C3H/HeJ mouse model, the study applied high-throughput TCRbeta sequencing to look at T cell clonal expansion in alopecia areata. Scalp tissue and sorted CD4+ and CD8+ peripheral blood T cells from patchy and totalis/universalis alopecia areata patients and from healthy controls were covered by human TCRbeta sequencing. Tofacitinib-treated patients had biopsies at baseline and at 4 and 24 weeks of treatment, with a later scalp biopsy in several patients. Scalp clonality was compared across normal scalp (n=4), patchy alopecia areata scalp (n=8), and alopecia totalis/universalis scalp (n=8). RNA came from the PAXgene miRNA kit for fixed scalp, the miRNeasy kit for PBMCs, and the RNeasy kit for mouse skin. TCRbeta CDR3 regions were amplified by immunoSEQ multiplex PCR with 35 Vbeta forward and 13 Jbeta reverse primers.

What the authors observed across the whole study: Resident alphabeta T cells in normal human skin are also sequenced, complicating scalp TCR repertoire analysis, unlike mouse skin dominated by gammadelta T cells. Many expanded lesional clones were found to persist in scalp and blood during tofacitinib treatment, and relapse after treatment cessation may be partly explained by this persistence. Because the treated cohort was small and had just a single nonresponder, larger studies are needed to establish links between baseline CD8+ expansion and response. With tofacitinib, both scalp clonality and the number of expanded CD8+ clones among the top 100 scalp clones went down significantly. Compared with normal scalp, lesional scalp had higher clonality and more expanded CD8+ clones, particularly in alopecia totalis/universalis, a pattern that suggests antigenic drive. TCR sequences shared between patients were less clear than in mice, possibly partly because of HLA diversity in the patient population.

This specimen's treatment or condition label, interpreted: oral pan-JAK inhibitor, 5-10 mg twice daily. From alopecia areata patients, peripheral blood was collected along with lesional scalp punch biopsies. PBMCs were isolated by density centrifugation and stained for CD3, CD4 and CD8, and CD4+ and CD8+ T cells were sorted on a FACSAria. The library was obtained by the immunoSEQ multiplex PCR assay. For TCR sequencing, RNA was extracted from every sample and reverse transcribed into cDNA to serve as template. SuperScript III was used for first-strand cDNA synthesis, primed with a 2:1 mix of oligo-dT and random hexamers. Amplification bias was assessed with a synthetic immune receptor repertoire, and residual bias was removed computationally. As for the original processing: Raw reads were preprocessed for error removal, and CDR3 was defined according to IMGT conventions as running from the conserved cysteine to phenylalanine. Clonality was computed as 1 minus the Shannon entropy, with the entropy normalized by log2 of the number of productive unique TCRs. Whether each scalp clone was CD4 or CD8 was inferred by checking scalp TCRbeta sequences against the CD4 and CD8 repertoires from sorted blood. Held by TCRdb, this immuneACCESS table contains in-frame sequences only and omits some clones. Under half of the omission traces to an unresolved V gene where checked; the cause of the rest is unknown. Clonal size and the V and J genes are those of that table, whereas D and trimming came from the DNA. The sample table shows 85,000 to 95,000 clones, and over 70% are seen once. About 18% of the sample is held by the ten biggest clonotypes.

This TCR came from a human donor with alopecia areata. The chain is encoded by TRBV29-1 joined to TRBJ1-2; 7 nucleotides in the junction match TRBD1. The input for sequencing was CD8+ T cells sorted from blood, taken at week 44, from a patient treated with tofacitinib. The CDR3 reads CSVGPGQRFNYGYTF. The DNA reads TGCAGCGTAGGACCGGGACAGAGATTTAACTATGGCTACACCTTC. The CDR3, completed at both ends by the reference TRBV29-1 and TRBJ1-2 genes, gives the full variable domain SAVISQKPSRDICQRGTSLTIQCQVDSQVTMMFWYRQQPGQSLTLIATANQGSEATYESGFVIDKFPISRPNLTFSTLTVSNMSPEDSSIYLCSVGPGQRFNYGYTFGSGTRLTVV.